The rows below give T cell receptor beta chains drawn from one sample of a study of OX40 agonist ivuxolimab in advanced cancers. The repertoire was sequenced with immunoSEQ multiplex PCR; TCRdb's copy has only in-frame clones and lacks some. The sample lists 28,000 or so clones, roughly 86% occurring once. The starting material was CD4+ or CD8+ T cells sorted from blood, obtained in a trial of the OX40 agonist ivuxolimab. The receptor set was obtained from an adult with an advanced solid tumor such as melanoma, head and neck, liver or kidney cancer. Each CDR3 is given with its conserved first and last residue. D genes are given only for firm matches. Clone size is not always given. Where it is, it says once, few, many or a class for expanded clones.

>TRBJ2-1|.|TRBV19|TRBD2
CASSYSTSGGNEQFF
TGTGCCAGTAGCTACTCCACTAGCGGGGGAAATGAGCAGTTCTTC
>TRBJ2-1|.|TRBV15|TRBD2
CAVGAGGSNEQFF
TGCGCGGTAGGAGCGGGAGGAAGCAATGAGCAGTTCTTC
>TRBJ2-3|.|TRBV19|TRBD1
CASTETGRDTQYF
TGTGCCAGTACAGAGACAGGGCGGGATACGCAGTATTTT
>TRBJ2-5|.|TRBV6-5|TRBD2
CASSRTSGSRKTQYF
TGTGCCAGCAGTCGGACTAGCGGGAGCAGGAAGACCCAGTACTTC
>TRBJ2-5|.|TRBV11-2|TRBD2
CASSIGTSGQETQYF
TGTGCCAGCAGCATAGGGACTAGCGGACAAGAGACCCAGTACTTC
>TRBJ2-3|few|TRBV13|.
CASSLGSRSWGFHTDTQYF
TGTGCCAGCAGCTTAGGTTCTCGCTCTTGGGGTTTCCACACAGATACGCAGTATTTT
>TRBJ1-1|.|TRBV7-6|TRBD1
CASSPRQGAGAFF
TGTGCCAGCAGCCCCCGACAGGGGGCTGGAGCTTTCTTT
>TRBJ1-2|.|TRBV30|.
CAWSVSGNYGYTF
TGTGCCTGGAGTGTGAGTGGAAACTATGGCTACACCTTC
>TRBJ1-5|.|TRBV7-9|.
CASSPPDPNQPQHF
TGTGCCAGCAGCCCCCCAGATCCGAATCAGCCCCAGCATTTT
>TRBJ2-3|.|TRBV4-1|.
CASSQGLLSADTQYF
TGCGCCAGCAGCCAAGGCCTCCTTAGCGCAGATACGCAGTATTTT
>TRBJ1-1|once|TRBV7-9|TRBD1
CASSPPGQGVNTEAFF
TGTGCCAGCAGCCCGCCGGGACAGGGGGTGAACACTGAAGCTTTCTTT
>TRBJ2-2|.|TRBV6-5|.
CASSYRVPTGELFF
TGTGCCAGCAGTTACAGGGTACCCACCGGGGAGCTGTTTTTT
>TRBJ2-2|.|TRBV19|.
CASSRGEETGELFF
TGTGCCAGTAGTCGAGGGGAGGAAACCGGGGAGCTGTTTTTT
>TRBJ2-3|.|TRBV2|.
CASSEQRGLRRPDTQYF
TGTGCCAGCAGTGAACAAAGAGGACTGCGAAGGCCAGATACGCAGTATTTT
>TRBJ2-7|.|TRBV6-5|.
CASSYSNRYPYEQYF
TGTGCCAGCAGTTACTCGAACAGGTACCCCTACGAGCAGTACTTC
>TRBJ1-5|.|TRBV11-3|.
CASSLVHHQPQHF
TGTGCCAGCAGCTTAGTGCACCATCAGCCCCAGCATTTT
>TRBJ2-2|.|TRBV4-1|TRBD2
CASSQDPTLAENPGELFF
TGCGCCAGCAGCCAAGATCCCACCCTAGCGGAGAACCCCGGGGAGCTGTTTTTT
>TRBJ1-1|.|TRBV13|.
CASSLRGTLNTEAFF
TGTGCCAGCAGCTTAAGGGGCACTCTGAACACTGAAGCTTTCTTT
>TRBJ1-3|.|TRBV10-3|.
CAISENSGNTIYF
TGTGCCATCAGTGAGAACAGTGGAAACACCATATATTTT
>TRBJ2-7|.|TRBV7-2|.
CASSLQLTYEQYF
TGTGCCAGCAGCTTACAGTTAACCTACGAGCAGTACTTC
>TRBJ2-7|.|TRBV11-3|.
CASSLGGNLHEQYF
TGTGCCAGCAGCTTAGGAGGAAATTTGCACGAGCAGTACTTC
>TRBJ2-1|.|TRBV11-2|.
CASSPFSSPSEQFF
TGTGCCAGCAGCCCCTTCAGTAGTCCAAGTGAGCAGTTCTTC
>TRBJ2-7|.|TRBV14|TRBD1
CASSQGDRHYEQYF
TGTGCCAGCAGCCAAGGGGACAGACACTACGAGCAGTACTTC
>TRBJ1-2|few|TRBV6-6|.
CASGNEESRRYGYTF
TGTGCCAGCGGGAACGAGGAGTCACGGAGGTATGGCTACACCTTC
>TRBJ2-1|.|TRBV5-1|TRBD2
CASSLGGLAGKNEQFF
TGCGCCAGCAGCTTGGGGGGACTAGCGGGGAAAAATGAGCAGTTCTTC
>TRBJ2-3|.|TRBV9|.
CASSGPREGTDTQYF
TGTGCCAGCAGCGGCCCCAGAGAGGGCACAGATACGCAGTATTTT
>TRBJ2-1|.|TRBV7-8|.
CASSFSASSEQFF
TGTGCCAGCAGCTTCAGTGCGTCGAGTGAGCAGTTCTTC
>TRBJ2-5|.|TRBV9|.
CASSVASGPQETQYF
TGTGCCAGCAGCGTAGCCTCCGGCCCCCAAGAGACCCAGTACTTC
>TRBJ2-7|few|TRBV7-2|.
CASSLVTVEAGYEQYF
TGTGCCAGCAGCTTAGTTACGGTAGAAGCGGGCTACGAGCAGTACTTC
>TRBJ2-7|.|TRBV5-1|.
CASGWGSYEQYF
TGCGCCAGCGGGTGGGGCTCCTACGAGCAGTACTTC
>TRBJ2-5|.|TRBV9|TRBD2
CASSPWTSQETQYF
TGTGCCAGCAGCCCTTGGACTAGCCAAGAGACCCAGTACTTC
>TRBJ2-7|.|TRBV7-9|.
CASSWGGITYEQYF
TGTGCCAGCAGCTGGGGCGGAATCACCTACGAGCAGTACTTC
>TRBJ2-5|.|TRBV6-4|TRBD2
CASSPLAGDQETQYF
TGTGCCAGCAGTCCACTAGCGGGGGACCAAGAGACCCAGTACTTC
>TRBJ2-7|.|TRBV29-1|TRBD1
CSVSKGDRRYEQYF
TGCAGCGTCTCGAAAGGGGACAGACGCTACGAGCAGTACTTC
>TRBJ1-3|.|TRBV28|TRBD1
CASSFGTGSGNTIYF
TGTGCCAGCAGTTTCGGGACAGGTTCTGGAAACACCATATATTTT
>TRBJ1-1|.|TRBV28|.
CASSALALATEAFF
TGTGCCAGCAGCGCGTTGGCTCTCGCCACTGAAGCTTTCTTT
>TRBJ2-1|.|TRBV5-6|TRBD2
CASSLASGNHEQFF
TGTGCCAGCAGCCTGGCTAGCGGGAATCATGAGCAGTTCTTC